This section outlines one T cell receptor beta chain sequence together with its context. In the original analysis: Amplification with reference gene primers provided the estimates of nucleated cell counts. Sequencing was performed with immunoSEQ multiplex PCR; in TCRdb, only in-frame clones are kept and a portion is missing. Clone size and the V and J calls come from that table; the DNA yielded D and trimming. The data contain about 350,000 clones, approximately 91% of them singletons. Participant reports of clinical history set cohort assignment. This entry comes from a study of blood T cell repertoires in COVID-19. Study information: PBMCs, B-cell-depleted T cells, or T cells were the source of the cDNA or gDNA that made up the material.

The CDR3 has 15 residues. The V gene end was trimmed by 5 bases and the J gene end by 4 bases; junction bases not matched to a gene: 10. Germline V gives CDR1 SNHLY, CDR2 FYNNEI. Sequencing was carried out using PBMCs or T cells enriched from blood (not recorded which). This sequence originates from a woman younger than 45 who had been exposed to COVID-19. The chain employs TRBV2 and TRBJ2-7; 8 nucleotides align to TRBD2. In DNA form, the CDR3 reads TGTGCCAGCAGTCCAAGCGGGGGATTGGTATACGAGCAGTACTTC. This codes for CASSPSGGLVYEQYF.